This section outlines one TCR beta chain sequence together with its context. CDR1 is SGHTA, CDR2 FQGNSA, per germline. The CDR3 covers 15 residues. Trimming removed 0 bases at V and 3 bases at J, with 9 bases between. TCRdb's table, derived via immunoSEQ multiplex PCR, lists solely in-frame clones and lacks some. Among about 120,000 clones listed, about 83% were seen once. This record belongs to a study of blood T cell repertoires in COVID-19. Sequencing used PBMCs or T cells enriched from blood (not recorded which). V is TRBV7-2 and J is TRBJ2-1; D remains ambiguous. This TCR came from a woman aged 25 to 39 who had recovered from COVID-19. CDR3 nucleotides: TGTGCCAGCAGCTTAGCGTACGGTAACTACAATGAGCAGTTCTTC. Its translation is CASSLAYGNYNEQFF.